Presented here are 18 T cell receptor beta chains from one specimen sequenced in a study of T cell repertoires in cytomegalovirus infection. TCRdb re-called the reads through MiXCR, storing one row per CDR3 protein. The sample includes hundreds of thousands of distinct CDR3 sequences, 30% to 35% seen only once; the top ten take around a sixth. These receptors' targets are unknown. The source was cultured PBMCs, collected from culture after CMV antigen stimulation. These TCRs come from a human donor in good health (CMV status not recorded). Some clones in this sample may be carry-over from other donors' samples.

CDR3 DNA: TGTGCCAGCAGTTACGGGGTCGCGAACACTGAAGCTTTCTTT. It is translated as CASSYGVANTEAFF. This chain links TRBV6-5 with TRBJ1-1, with D uncertain. CDR3 length: 14 amino acids. Trimming cost V 2 bases and J 1 base, with 8 bases left between them. Germline CDR1 MNHEY, CDR2 SVGAGI.

This clonotype was observed a handful of times. The rearrangement joins TRBV5-1 to TRBJ2-5; 7 nucleotides agree with TRBD1. This CDR3 spans 15 amino acids. Unmatched junction bases numbered 6, after V lost 0 bases and J lost 4 bases. CDR1 is SGHRS and CDR2 is YFSETQ in the germline V gene. The CDR3 nucleotides read TGCGCCAGCAGCTTGGGGACAGGCTGGGGAGAGACCCAGTACTTC. The encoded protein is CASSLGTGWGETQYF.

This clonotype was detected only a few times. The chain recombines TRBV20-1 with TRBJ1-1, with 7 bases matching TRBD1. This CDR3 is built from 11 residues. The germline V gene encodes CDR1 DFQATT and CDR2 SNEGSKA (reference sequence). Losses at the gene ends were 7 bases for V and 9 bases for J; bases not matched to a gene: 8. The CDR3 DNA follows: TGCAGTGTCAAACAGGGGTGGAAAGCTTTCTTT. It yields the protein CSVKQGWKAFF.

This chain joins TRBV20-1 and TRBJ2-2, with 7 positions matching TRBD1. Germline CDR1 reads DFQATT; CDR2 reads SNEGSKA (reference sequence). The V gene end was trimmed by 3 bases and the J gene end by 5 bases; junction bases not matched to a gene: 6. The CDR3 has 14 amino acids. CDR3 sequence: CSARLTGRTGELFF. DNA of the CDR3: TGCAGTGCTAGGTTGACAGGGCGGACCGGGGAGCTGTTTTTT.

The gene calls are TRBV28 and TRBJ1-5; D might be TRBD1 (5 bases). Germline-derived CDR1 and CDR2 are MDHEN and SYDVKM. V lost 1 base and J lost 0, with 13 bases in between. This CDR3 comprises 17 residues. DNA of the CDR3: TGTGCCAGCAGTTTATTGGCAGGGCGTTATAGCAATCAGCCCCAGCATTTT. It translates to CASSLLAGRYSNQPQHF.

A few counts support this clonotype. This CDR3 is CASRSQNGESTDTQYF. The CDR3 DNA reads TGTGCCAGCCGCTCCCAGAACGGCGAAAGCACAGATACGCAGTATTTT. The chain carries TRBV28 and TRBJ2-3; D is ambiguous. Germline V gene data show CDR1 as MDHEN and CDR2 as SYDVKM. The CDR3 is 16 residues long. Trimming removed 8 bases at V and 0 bases at J, with 18 bases between.

In this sample, this clonotype turned up a few times. V and J are TRBV29-1 and TRBJ1-1; D is uncertain. Trimming removed 6 bases from V and 8 bases from J, with 13 bases in between. Per the germline V gene, CDR1 is SQVTM and CDR2 is ANQGSEA. The CDR3 runs 11 residues. CDR3 DNA sequence: TGCAGCGTGCAACCACGGACGGAAGCTTTCTTT. Its protein product is CSVQPRTEAFF.

This chain uses TRBV7-8 with TRBJ2-7; D tentatively reads TRBD1 or TRBD2 (7 bases each). The CDR3 extends over 18 amino acids. CDR1 SGHVS and CDR2 FQNEAQ come from the germline V gene. The CDR3 coding sequence is TGTTCAACCATGGGAGGGGGGACAGATTGGCCGGATGCCTACGAGCAGTACTTC. This gives the protein CSTMGGGTDWPDAYEQYF.

This chain uses TRBV7-9 with TRBJ2-1; 7 bases line up with TRBD2. Trimming at V came to 4 bases and at J to 15 bases, leaving 9 bases not matched to a gene. The CDR3 contains 12 residues. Germline assignment: CDR1 SEHNR and CDR2 FQNEAQ (reference sequence). In nucleotides, the CDR3 is TGTGCCAGCAGCTCGGCAAGCGGGGATCGGTTCTTC. It translates to CASSSASGDRFF. Variable domain in full (rest from reference TRBV7-9 and TRBJ2-1): DTGVSQNPRHKITKRGQNVTFRCDPISEHNRLYWYRQTLGQGPEFLTYFQNEAQLEKSRLLSDRFSAERPKGSFSTLEIQRTEQGDSAMYLCASSSASGDRFFGPGTRLTVL.

This clonotype was counted between two and nine times. The chain couples TRBV6-5 to TRBJ2-7; D is ambiguous. The CDR3 has 15 amino acids. Germline values: CDR1 MNHEY, CDR2 SVGAGI. Trimming stripped 9 bases from V and 5 bases from J, with 23 bases between. The CDR3 DNA sequence: TGTGCCAGTTCCCGAGGTCCCGGAAAGGGTCACGAGCAGTACTTC. Translating it yields CASSRGPGKGHEQYF.

There are a few counts of this clonotype. V is TRBV20-1 and J is TRBJ1-2; D not certain. The ends were cut back, 3 bases at V and 6 bases at J, with 8 bases in the middle. CDR1 DFQATT and CDR2 SNEGSKA come from the germline V gene (reference sequence). The CDR3 totals 11 residues. For the CDR3, the DNA is TGCAGTGCTAGTCGCGGGGATGGCTACACCTTC. This gives the protein CSASRGDGYTF.

CDR3 DNA: TGTGCCAGCAGCTTAGCAGGTTCGGGTGAGACCCAGTACTTC. This sequence encodes CASSLAGSGETQYF. This chain links TRBV7-6 with TRBJ2-5, with D unresolved. V lost 0 bases and J 5 bases, leaving 10 bases between the germline ends. CDR3 length equals 14 residues. Germline-derived CDR1 and CDR2 are SGHVS and FNYEAQ. Full variable domain (missing parts from reference TRBV7-6 and TRBJ2-5): GAGVSQSPRYKVTKRGQDVALRCDPISGHVSLYWYRQALGQGPEFLTYFNYEAQQDKSGLPNDRFSAERPEGSISTLTIQRTEQRDSAMYRCASSLAGSGETQYFGPGTRLLVL.

The chain has TRBV4-3 and TRBJ2-5, with 11 bases matching TRBD2. The V gene's germline CDR1 is LGHNA and CDR2 YSLEER. Trimming at V came to 1 base and at J to 4 bases, leaving 2 bases not matched to a gene. The CDR3 totals 15 residues. CDR3 region: CASSQGGLAGETQYF. The DNA for the CDR3 is TGCGCCAGCAGCCAAGGAGGACTAGCGGGAGAGACCCAGTACTTC.

Only a few counts were recorded for this clonotype. The V and J genes are TRBV4-1 and TRBJ1-2; maybe TRBD1 (5 bases). Germline CDR1 is MGHRA and CDR2 is YSYEKL. CDR3 length: 15 amino acids. V shed 4 bases and J shed 3 bases, with 15 bases lying between them. DNA of the CDR3: TGCGCCAGCAGCCGAACAAGGGGAGGTGACTATGGCTACACCTTC. Its protein is CASSRTRGGDYGYTF.

This clonotype came up many times. The chain has TRBV12-5 and TRBJ1-1; possibly TRBD1 for D (6 bases). V was clipped by 6 bases and J by 3 bases, with 20 bases between them. Germline lookup yields CDR1 LGHNT and CDR2 FRNRAP. The CDR3 consists of 16 residues. CDR3 nucleotides: TGTGCTAGTGGCCACTTCGGGGGGCCGGGACACACTGAAGCTTTCTTT. Translation: CASGHFGGPGHTEAFF.

In this sample, this clonotype turned up many times. The V gene is TRBV7-2, the J gene TRBJ2-7; D ambiguous. V dropped 4 bases and J dropped 3 bases, with 13 bases sitting between them. The CDR3 totals 14 residues. Germline CDR1 reads SGHTA; CDR2 reads FQGNSA. CDR3 residues: CASSSQTAYYEQYF. Written as DNA, the CDR3 is TGTGCCAGCAGCTCCCAAACAGCCTACTACGAGCAGTACTTC.

The chain couples TRBV15 to TRBJ1-1, with D perhaps TRBD1 (6 bases). CDR1 is LNHNV and CDR2 is YYDKDF in the germline V gene (reference sequence). This CDR3 comprises 17 residues. The V gene lost 0 bases and the J gene lost 1 base, with 15 bases spanning the gap. This chain's CDR3 is CATSREGAGSQNTEAFF. The CDR3 DNA is TGTGCCACCAGCAGAGAGGGGGCAGGGAGCCAGAACACTGAAGCTTTCTTT.

The chain combines TRBV12-3 or TRBV12-4 with TRBJ1-1; D uncertain. V was shortened by 2 bases and J by 3 bases, with 4 bases between the two germline ends. The CDR3 has 12 residues. The CDR3 spells CASSLTYTEAFF. The CDR3 region has the DNA TGTGCCAGCAGTTTAACCTACACTGAAGCTTTCTTT.